A selection of T cell receptor beta chains follows, all from one sample in a study of T-cell reconstitution after alpha-beta-depleted transplantation in children. TCRdb passed the PCR reads through MiXCR, listing each CDR3 protein once. The data show 260,000 or so distinct CDR3 sequences, about 12% seen once. The source material was PBMCs from the stem cell graft donor, sampled from the stem cell graft. The origin of the receptors is a human donor who donated a stem cell graft to a child with acute lymphoblastic leukemia. CDR3s include the opening cysteine and the closing phenylalanine or tryptophan.

v_call	j_call	cdr3_aa
TRBV12-3/TRBV12-4	TRBJ1-2	CASRNDTYGYTF
TRBV6-4	TRBJ2-5	CASSHSPQGPLPFQETQYF
TRBV6-5	TRBJ2-2	CASSRQNTGELFF
TRBV7-6	TRBJ1-3	CASRKQTAAVLSGNTIYF
TRBV9	TRBJ2-7	CASSLHSGNSYEQYF
TRBV4-3	TRBJ1-6	CASARDRGANSPLHF
TRBV28	TRBJ1-4	CASSFGTGREKLFF
TRBV10-3	TRBJ1-5	CAISEGGRRSNQPQHF
TRBV21-1	TRBJ1-6	CASSSFSATHYNSPLHF
TRBV4-3	TRBJ1-4	CASSQEQRREKLFF
TRBV6-1	TRBJ2-5	CASSADRWGQETQYF
TRBV28	TRBJ2-7	CASSLVPGQGSYEQYF
TRBV12-3/TRBV12-4	TRBJ1-5	CASTLNLGQPQHF
TRBV4-3	TRBJ2-3	CASSQAQSGLTDTQYF
TRBV5-1	TRBJ1-2	CASSLEWSGHANYGYTF
TRBV20-1	TRBJ1-6	CSATEGNVNSPLHF
TRBV20-1	TRBJ2-7	CSASPGPAYEQYF
TRBV12-3/TRBV12-4	TRBJ2-3	CASRTGSSTDTQYF
TRBV10-3	TRBJ2-1	CAISERRELGNEQFF
TRBV19	TRBJ1-1	CASGDRVTEAFF
TRBV20-1	TRBJ2-2	CSAKQNTGELFF
TRBV9	TRBJ2-7	CASSVGDALSRSYEQYF
TRBV12-3/TRBV12-4	TRBJ2-7	CASSLAPGRGHEQYF
TRBV5-6	TRBJ2-7	CASSLRDHYEQYF
TRBV27	TRBJ2-2	CASSPPGLGYAGELFF
TRBV9	TRBJ2-5	CASSVLAGGRETQYF
TRBV3-1	TRBJ1-2	CASSQFNYGYTF
TRBV6-5	TRBJ2-7	CASSPWTGSNEQYF
TRBV7-2	TRBJ2-7	CASSLTSPYEQYF
TRBV6-4	TRBJ2-2	CASSEGNTGELFF
TRBV24-1	TRBJ2-3	CATSKTTDTQYF
TRBV3-1	TRBJ1-2	CASSEYDRDGLGYTF
TRBV7-8	TRBJ1-2	CASSNRRDYGYTF
TRBV27	TRBJ2-3	CASSVSVGPDTQYF
TRBV29-1	TRBJ2-5	CSGRFVQETQYF
TRBV11-1	TRBJ2-7	CASSFTRAGEAGGYEQYF
TRBV20-1	TRBJ2-7	CSANRFSFSYEQYF
TRBV27	TRBJ2-7	CASMHRPSYEQYF
TRBV20-1	TRBJ1-6	CSATTGTGHSPLHF
TRBV6-5	TRBJ1-1	CASRRSGNTEAFF
TRBV20-1	TRBJ2-2	CSAKSGGKANTGELFF
TRBV3-1	TRBJ2-5	CASSRSGAALQETQYF
TRBV4-3	TRBJ1-3	CASSQDVGTAFSGNTIYF
TRBV30	TRBJ1-1	CAWSTLVTEAFF
TRBV12-3/TRBV12-4	TRBJ2-2	CASSFIAAGELFF
TRBV5-1	TRBJ1-6	CASSSASYNSPLHF
TRBV29-1	TRBJ2-1	CSLPSGLGYNEQFF
TRBV20-1	TRBJ2-1	CSAGGGIGGNEQFF
TRBV5-1	TRBJ2-7	CASSWDGQEKYF
TRBV9	TRBJ1-2	CASSNREGYTF
TRBV5-1	TRBJ1-3	CASSLSFSDYGNTIYF
TRBV12-3/TRBV12-4	TRBJ1-2	CASSLESGLYGYTF
TRBV11-3	TRBJ2-4	CASSFGGLAGQAKNIQYF
TRBV5-1	TRBJ1-6	CASSTILWGGLGTYNSPLHF
TRBV5-1	TRBJ2-7	CASSLGASGSDEQYF
TRBV5-1	TRBJ2-3	CASSRLTSTDTQYF
TRBV20-1	TRBJ2-2	CSASHSGGADGELFF
TRBV7-9	TRBJ1-1	CASSYRGEAFF
TRBV20-1	TRBJ2-5	CSARSIAGEETQYF